The 29 T cell receptor beta chains reported below all come from one sample, sequenced in a study of patients and donors after allogeneic stem cell transplantation. TCRdb re-called the RT-PCR reads through MiXCR, storing one row per CDR3 protein. This sample has about a million distinct CDR3 sequences, with approximately 19% found just once. The source material was blood, either unsorted or a sorted T cell fraction (not recorded which). Source of these receptors: a human donor who was either an allogeneic HSCT recipient or a stem cell or donor lymphocyte infusion donor (not recorded which). It is not recorded whose cells these are; they may come from a transplant donor.

This clonotype was seen many times. The chain has TRBV12-3 or TRBV12-4 and TRBJ2-7; unclear D gene. This CDR3 region has 11 residues. V lost 2 bases to trimming and J lost 7 bases, with 6 bases between them. The CDR3 region is CASSLKVEQYF. The DNA for the CDR3 is TGTGCCAGCAGTTTAAAAGTGGAGCAGTACTTC.

This rearrangement joins TRBV9 to TRBJ1-1; TRBD1 aligns across 7 bases. This CDR3 contains 17 residues. The germline gives CDR1 SGDLS, CDR2 YYNGEE. Losses at the gene ends were 4 bases for V and 0 bases for J; bases not matched to a gene: 12. CDR3 region: CASSPTRQGMVNTEAFF. CDR3 DNA: TGTGCCAGCAGCCCGACCCGACAGGGAATGGTGAACACTGAAGCTTTCTTT.

The sample holds many counts of this clonotype. This CDR3 is CAIRRPGGVTGELFF. The CDR3 DNA reads TGTGCCATCCGCCGCCCCGGGGGCGTAACCGGGGAGCTGTTTTTT. This chain connects TRBV6-2 or TRBV6-3 to TRBJ2-2; D is possibly TRBD1 or TRBD2 (6 bases each). Trimming took off 10 bases at V and 5 bases at J, with 20 bases between the two ends. The CDR3 length is 15 residues. CDR1 and CDR2 from the germline V gene are MNHEY and SVGEGT.

This clonotype appeared a few times. The V call is TRBV10-3, the J call TRBJ2-6; unclear D gene. There are 15 residues in the CDR3. Trimming removed 2 bases from V and 0 bases from J, with 5 bases in between. The germline CDR1 and CDR2 sequences are ENHRY and SYGVKD. The CDR3 reads CAISEIPSGANVLTF. The CDR3 nucleotides are TGTGCCATCAGTGAGATTCCCTCTGGGGCCAACGTCCTGACTTTC.

This chain connects TRBV29-1 to TRBJ2-1, with a possible D match to TRBD2 (5 bases). The CDR3 spans 14 residues. V was shortened by 3 bases and J by 2 bases, with 11 bases between the two germline ends. Germline values: CDR1 SQVTM, CDR2 ANQGSEA. Here the CDR3 DNA reads TGCAGCGTTGATAGGCTAGCAACCTACAATGAGCAGTTCTTC. Translating gives CSVDRLATYNEQFF.

This clonotype was found a few times. This chain joins TRBV3-1 and TRBJ1-5; D is undetermined. The germline gives CDR1 LGHDT, CDR2 YNNKEL (reference sequence). CDR3 length: 14 amino acids. Deletions cut 2 bases from V and 0 bases from J, with 5 bases between. The CDR3 protein is CASSQRDSNQPQHF. The CDR3 DNA sequence: TGTGCCAGCAGCCAAAGGGATAGCAATCAGCCCCAGCATTTT.

This chain connects TRBV20-1 to TRBJ2-5, with TRBD2 identical over 8 bases. The CDR3 is 13 amino acids. V lost 1 base, J lost 5 bases, and 3 bases stayed unmatched. The germline gives CDR1 DFQATT, CDR2 SNEGSKA (reference sequence). The CDR3 nucleotides are TGCAGTGCTAGAGGGACTAGCCGCGAGACCCAGTACTTC. Amino acids: CSARGTSRETQYF.

This clonotype was recorded a few times. In DNA, the CDR3 is TGTGCCAGCAGCCCGGTAGGAAGCTCCTACGAGCAGTACTTC. Translation: CASSPVGSSYEQYF. V and J are TRBV5-6 and TRBJ2-7; D is unclear. CDR3 length: 14 amino acids. V lost 4 bases and J lost 0, with 11 bases in between. The V gene's germline CDR1 is SGHDT and CDR2 YYEEEE. The complete variable domain, with remaining parts taken from reference TRBV5-6 and TRBJ2-7, reads DAGVTQSPTHLIKTRGQQVTLRCSPKSGHDTVSWYQQALGQGPQFIFQYYEEEERQRGNFPDRFSGHQFPNYSSELNVNALLLGDSALYLCASSPVGSSYEQYFGPGTRLTVT.

The rearrangement joins TRBV12-3 or TRBV12-4 to TRBJ2-3; 8 nucleotides align to TRBD2. Trimming at V came to 3 bases and at J to 1 base, leaving 6 bases not matched to a gene. CDR3 length: 16 residues. CDR3 residues: CASSFTSGTGTDTQYF. The CDR3 DNA reads TGTGCCAGCAGTTTCACTAGCGGAACTGGCACAGATACGCAGTATTTT.

The chain has TRBV20-1 and TRBJ1-1; no clear D. The V end was cut by 4 bases, the J end by 1 base, with 13 bases between. Germline V gene lookup returns CDR1 DFQATT and CDR2 SNEGSKA (reference sequence). The CDR3 extends over 14 amino acids. The CDR3, as DNA: TGCAGTGCTACTCGACGAACCGAGAACACTGAAGCTTTCTTT. It yields the protein CSATRRTENTEAFF.

This chain links TRBV5-4 with TRBJ1-4; D might be TRBD1 (6 bases). Trimming pared 0 bases from V and 8 bases from J, leaving 11 bases between. This CDR3 is 14 amino acids long. CDR1 is SGHNT and CDR2 is YYREEE in the germline V gene (reference sequence). The CDR3 spells CASSLGGQPEKLFF. The CDR3 coding sequence is TGTGCCAGCAGCTTGGGAGGACAGCCCGAAAAACTGTTTTTT.

This clonotype was detected ten times or more. The CDR3, as DNA: TGTGCCAGCAGTTTAGTGGGACAATCAGCCAAAAACATTCAGTACTTC. Protein: CASSLVGQSAKNIQYF. This sequence joins TRBV12-3 or TRBV12-4 and TRBJ2-4; a possible D gene is TRBD1 (6 bases). The CDR3 has 16 residues. The ends were cut back, 1 base at V and 0 bases at J, with 10 bases in the middle.

This clonotype has ten or more counts. The rearrangement joins TRBV6-2 or TRBV6-3 to TRBJ1-2; 7 nucleotides match TRBD1. Germline values: CDR1 MNHEY, CDR2 SVGEGT. This CDR3 is built from 13 residues. Trimming cost V 7 bases and J 2 bases; bases outside gene matches: 4. As DNA, the CDR3 is TGTGCCAGCACCCGGGACAGCAACTATGGCTACACCTTC. Protein sequence: CASTRDSNYGYTF.

The chain has TRBV12-3 or TRBV12-4 and TRBJ1-2; D remains ambiguous. Trimming removed 7 bases from V and 1 base from J, with 13 bases in between. This CDR3 spans 14 amino acids. The CDR3 loop is CASTPRDFNYGYTF. CDR3 DNA sequence: TGTGCCAGCACCCCACGAGATTTTAACTATGGCTACACCTTC.

The V gene is TRBV20-1, the J gene TRBJ2-5; 8 bases map to TRBD2. The CDR3 loop spans 14 amino acids. CDR1 and CDR2 from the germline V gene are DFQATT and SNEGSKA (reference sequence). Trimming at V came to 0 bases and at J to 5 bases, leaving 5 bases not matched to a gene. The CDR3 bases are TGCAGTGCTAGAGATGGCGGGGGGCTTGAGACCCAGTACTTC. It yields the protein CSARDGGGLETQYF.

This clonotype appeared a few times. CDR3 nucleotides: TGTGCCAGCAGTACCAGACTAGCGGGGAACAATGAGCAGTTCTTC. Its translation: CASSTRLAGNNEQFF. This chain joins TRBV6-1 and TRBJ2-1; the match to TRBD2 covers 11 bases. This CDR3 is built from 15 residues. V was pared by 5 bases and J by 5 bases, with 5 bases of the junction left unmatched. CDR1 is MNHNS and CDR2 is SASEGT in the germline V gene.

This clonotype was observed many times. The V and J genes are TRBV12-3 or TRBV12-4 and TRBJ2-1; D not resolved. The V and J ends lost 7 bases and 0 bases respectively, with 16 bases between them. This CDR3 is 16 amino acids long. The CDR3 DNA is TGTGCCAGCAAGCCCCGGAGCGTTAGCTCCTACAATGAGCAGTTCTTC. This gives the protein CASKPRSVSSYNEQFF.

V usage is TRBV6-1 and J usage is TRBJ1-5; 8 bases align to TRBD1. V shed 6 bases and J 1 base; nucleotides not matched to a gene: 8. The CDR3 consists of 16 residues. Germline V gene lookup returns CDR1 MNHNS and CDR2 SASEGT. CDR3 amino acids: CASSRQGQGSNQPQHF. The CDR3 nucleotides are TGTGCCAGCAGCCGACAAGGACAGGGAAGCAATCAGCCCCAGCATTTT.

The sample holds many counts of this clonotype. CDR3 in amino acids: CASTPLIGGPSGHGELFF. Written as DNA, the CDR3 is TGTGCCAGCACCCCCCTTATAGGAGGCCCCAGTGGTCACGGGGAGCTGTTTTTT. J is TRBJ2-2 and V is TRBV12-3 or TRBV12-4, with D possibly TRBD2 on 5 matching bases. There are 18 residues in the CDR3. Deletions cut 7 bases from V and 7 bases from J, with 28 bases between.

J is TRBJ2-1 and V is TRBV7-3; 14 bases fit TRBD2. Per the germline V gene, CDR1 is SGHTA and CDR2 is FQGTGA. V gave up 4 bases and J gave up 5 bases; unmatched junction bases: 7. This CDR3 comprises 17 residues. The CDR3 DNA reads as TGTGCCAGCAGCTCCGTGACTAGCGGGGGGGTTGACAATGAGCAGTTCTTC. Translating gives CASSSVTSGGVDNEQFF.

This clonotype has a count of ten or more. This CDR3 is CGYLWGLGKLFF. The CDR3 DNA reads TGCGGCTATTTGTGGGGATTGGGGAAACTGTTTTTT. The genes are TRBV29-1 and TRBJ1-4; no firm D call. This CDR3 contains 12 residues. Germline lookup yields CDR1 SQVTM and CDR2 ANQGSEA.

CDR3: CASSLSELRTEAFF. The CDR3 DNA reads as TGTGCCAGCAGTTTATCCGAGTTACGGACTGAAGCTTTCTTT. The chain uses TRBV27 and TRBJ1-1; D gene unclear. The CDR3 covers 14 residues. With 0 bases removed from V and 5 bases from J, the gap between germline ends came to 10 bases. CDR1 is MNHEY and CDR2 is SMNVEV in the germline V gene (reference sequence).

In this sample, this clonotype turned up many times. This chain connects TRBV5-1 to TRBJ1-1; maybe TRBD1 (6 bases). V was trimmed by 0 bases and J by 1 base, leaving 25 bases between them. Germline assignment: CDR1 SGHRS and CDR2 YFSETQ. CDR3 length: 20 amino acids. CDR3 nucleotides: TGCGCCAGCAGCTTGGACACAATCCCCGACAGGACCTACTCGAACACTGAAGCTTTCTTT. This translates into CASSLDTIPDRTYSNTEAFF.

This clonotype was picked up many times. The gene calls are TRBV12-3 or TRBV12-4 and TRBJ2-3; tentatively, D is TRBD1 or TRBD2 (5 bases each). V lost 2 bases and J lost 6, with 12 bases in between. The CDR3 length is 14 residues. CDR3 sequence: CASSLPRDVDTQYF. CDR3 bases: TGTGCCAGCAGTTTACCCCGGGACGTTGATACGCAGTATTTT.

This clonotype was seen a few times. V usage is TRBV2 and J usage is TRBJ2-7, with 9 nucleotides matching TRBD2. CDR3 length: 15 amino acids. Trimming cost V 5 bases and J 4 bases; bases outside gene matches: 9. CDR1 is SNHLY and CDR2 is FYNNEI in the germline V gene. The CDR3 coding sequence is TGTGCCAGCAGTTATCCGGGACTAGCCGGTTACGAGCAGTACTTC. Its protein product is CASSYPGLAGYEQYF. The complete variable domain, with remaining parts taken from reference TRBV2 and TRBJ2-7, reads EPEVTQTPSHQVTQMGQEVILRCVPISNHLYFYWYRQILGQKVEFLVSFYNNEISEKSEIFDDQFSVERPDGSNFTLKIRSTKLEDSAMYFCASSYPGLAGYEQYFGPGTRLTVT.

This clonotype was recorded many times. The chain couples TRBV20-1 to TRBJ2-7; tentatively, D is TRBD2 (5 bases). CDR3 length: 13 amino acids. Looked up from germline, CDR1 is DFQATT and CDR2 is SNEGSKA (reference sequence). V lost 5 bases to trimming and J lost 2 bases, with 13 bases between them. In nucleotides, the CDR3 is TGCAGTGCTCCGGGGAAGGGAACCTACGAGCAGTACTTC. Its translation: CSAPGKGTYEQYF.

The V call is TRBV6-2 or TRBV6-3, the J call TRBJ2-5; 8 positions agree with TRBD1. The CDR3 runs to 15 residues. Germline CDR1 reads MNHEY; CDR2 reads SVGEGT. J lost 1 base, V lost 2 bases, and 3 bases had no gene match. This CDR3 is CASSYRGQAQETQYF. The CDR3 bases are TGTGCCAGCAGTTACCGGGGACAGGCCCAAGAGACCCAGTACTTC.

The gene calls are TRBV30 and TRBJ1-5; D unresolved. Germline CDR1 GTSNPN, CDR2 SVGIG (reference sequence). V gave up 2 bases and J gave up 6 bases, with 11 bases separating them. The CDR3 runs 13 residues. This CDR3 reads CAWSPRRAQPQHF. The CDR3 bases are TGTGCCTGGAGTCCCCGCCGGGCTCAGCCCCAGCATTTT.

This rearrangement joins TRBV6-1 to TRBJ2-3; perhaps TRBD1 as D (6 bases). This CDR3 is 16 amino acids long. Deletions cut 3 bases from V and 4 bases from J, with 17 bases between. The germline CDR1 and CDR2 sequences are MNHNS and SASEGT. In nucleotides, the CDR3 is TGTGCCAGCAGTGACCTACAGGGTGTATCGCCAGATACGCAGTATTTT. Encoded protein: CASSDLQGVSPDTQYF.